This entry describes one T cell receptor beta chain. Antigen unknown. The data are from a study of OX40 agonist ivuxolimab in advanced cancers. About the research overall: Prior anti-PD-1, anti-PD-L1 or anti-CTLA-4 therapy was allowed; around 40% had some. Findings and caveats of the study: At doses 0.1 to 3.0 mg/kg, CD4+ and CD8+ clones expanded.

The CDR3 consists of 13 residues. Trimming shortened V by 0 bases and J by 5 bases, and 8 bases separated the two germline ends. Germline V gene sequence: CDR1 MNHEY, CDR2 SVGAGI. The data were produced by immunoSEQ multiplex PCR, yet TCRdb's version contains in-frame clones alone and is incomplete. The sample lists tens of thousands of clones, about 90% seen once, with approximately 15% in the top ten. This chain connects TRBV6-5 to TRBJ2-7; a weak D match, TRBD2 (5 bases). This material consisted of CD4+ or CD8+ T cells sorted from blood, taken in a trial of the OX40 agonist ivuxolimab. This TCR derives from an adult with an advanced solid tumor such as melanoma, head and neck, liver or kidney cancer. DNA of the CDR3: TGTGCCAGCAGTTACTCGAGGGCCCACGAGCAGTACTTC. Translated: CASSYSRAHEQYF.